A selection of T cell receptor beta chains follows, all from one sample in a study of cytomegalovirus exposure and HLA in healthy donors. Here immunoSEQ multiplex PCR was the method, and the copy in TCRdb shows in-frame clones only, minus some. The sample shows around 80,000 clones, around 78% of them seen only once. What was sequenced was PBMCs. These receptors were collected from a man aged 18-30 years in good health and CMV-seropositive. Each CDR3 is given with its conserved first and last residue. The D gene is left open where the match is weak. The size of a clone is reported for some rows only, either as once, few or many, or as a class for expanded clones.

CDR3 protein	CDR3 DNA	D gene	CDR3 length	clone size	J gene	V gene
CASSQIYRDSFYEQYF	TGCGCCAGCAGCCAGATCTATAGGGACAGCTTCTACGAGCAGTACTTC	TRBD1	16	-	TRBJ2-7	TRBV4-1
CASSRLAASTDTQYF	TGTGCCAGCAGTCGACTAGCGGCTAGCACAGATACGCAGTATTTT	TRBD2	15	-	TRBJ2-3	TRBV6-5
CASRRTGYNEQFF	TGTGCCAGCAGGAGGACAGGGTACAATGAGCAGTTCTTC	TRBD1	13	-	TRBJ2-1	TRBV6-5
CASSFSGRVYEQYF	TGTGCCAGCAGCTTCAGCGGGAGGGTCTACGAGCAGTACTTC	TRBD2	14	-	TRBJ2-7	TRBV11-2
CASSDGTSGSRDEQFF	TGCGCCAGCAGTGACGGGACTAGCGGGAGTAGGGATGAGCAGTTCTTC	TRBD2	16	-	TRBJ2-1	TRBV10-1
CASSLRQAGGDTQYF	TGTGCCAGCAGCTTAAGGCAAGCGGGAGGGGATACGCAGTATTTT	TRBD2	15	-	TRBJ2-3	TRBV7-9
CASSDGQGRAFF	TGTGCCAGCAGTGATGGGCAGGGGAGAGCTTTCTTT	-	12	-	TRBJ1-1	TRBV2
CASKVAGPTDTQYF	TGTGCCAGCAAGGTGGCAGGGCCCACAGATACGCAGTATTTT	-	14	-	TRBJ2-3	TRBV27
CSVEFRDRNTEAFF	TGCAGCGTTGAATTCCGGGACAGGAACACTGAAGCTTTCTTT	TRBD1	14	-	TRBJ1-1	TRBV29-1
CASSPRQGRDTEAFF	TGTGCCAGCAGCCCGCGACAGGGGAGAGACACTGAAGCTTTCTTT	TRBD1	15	-	TRBJ1-1	TRBV7-6
CASSARGGGNTIYF	TGTGCCAGCAGTGCCAGAGGGGGAGGAAACACCATATATTTT	-	14	-	TRBJ1-3	TRBV6-5
CASSDEGFAYEQYF	TGTGCCAGCAGTGACGAGGGATTCGCCTACGAGCAGTACTTC	-	14	few	TRBJ2-7	TRBV6-1
CASSQDGTSGSPGTDTQYF	TGTGCCAGCAGCCAAGATGGTACTAGCGGGAGCCCGGGCACAGATACGCAGTATTTT	TRBD2	19	-	TRBJ2-3	TRBV4-2
CASSSRRLAPHEQFF	TGTGCCAGCAGCTCGAGGAGACTAGCGCCCCATGAGCAGTTCTTC	TRBD2	15	-	TRBJ2-1	TRBV5-4
CASRSPGQLTEAFF	TGTGCCAGCAGGTCCCCGGGACAACTTACTGAAGCTTTCTTT	-	14	-	TRBJ1-1	TRBV28
CASSLASSGTGLFF	TGCGCCAGCAGCTTGGCCAGTAGCGGTACGGGGCTGTTTTTT	-	14	-	TRBJ1-4	TRBV5-1
CASGGGYNEQFF	TGTGCCAGCGGGGGAGGCTACAATGAGCAGTTCTTC	-	12	-	TRBJ2-1	TRBV9
CATTGGGSRSYEQYF	TGTGCCACCACGGGAGGCGGGAGCCGATCCTACGAGCAGTACTTC	TRBD2	15	-	TRBJ2-7	TRBV28